The clone carrying this T cell receptor beta chain was observed at least ten times. These data are taken from a study of identical twins. TCRdb itself ran the 5' RACE reads through MiXCR, one entry per CDR3 protein. The data hold about 920,000 distinct CDR3 sequences, with 9% to 15% observed a single time. CDR3 length: 16 residues. The V segment lost 1 base and the J segment 5 bases; nucleotides outside the gene matches: 8. The germline V gene has CDR1 MGHRA and CDR2 YSYEKL. Separately, the same data were catalogued under a study of yellow fever vaccine responses in identical twins.

The source of this sequence is a woman younger than 35 in good health. The sequencing sample was made of PBMCs. The chain links TRBV4-1 to TRBJ1-5; 7 bases fit TRBD1. In nucleotides, the CDR3 is TGCGCCAGCAGCCAAGCAGAAGGGGGCTGGGATCAGCCCCAGCATTTT. The encoded protein is CASSQAEGGWDQPQHF.